These T cell receptor beta chains were read from a single sample in a study of shared clonotypes between healthy human individuals. Method: immunoSEQ multiplex PCR; TCRdb's copy keeps in-frame clones and lacks some. This table holds about 1 million clones, 65% to 75% found once. Sequenced material: memory CD4+ T cells sorted from blood. The receptors come from a man aged 18 to 29 in good health. CDR3s include the opening cysteine and the closing phenylalanine or tryptophan. Fields, in order: D gene, J gene, V gene, clone size, CDR3 DNA, CDR3 protein. D genes are given only for firm matches. Part of the rows lack a size; the others show once, few, many or a class for expanded clones.

>.|TRBJ2-7|TRBV4-1|.
TGCGCCAGCAGCCAAGTCCTTTCCCAATCCGTGGGGTACGAGCAGTACTTC
CASSQVLSQSVGYEQYF
>.|TRBJ1-3|TRBV9|.
TGTGCCAGCAGCGTAGCTGAGAGAAACACCATATATTTT
CASSVAERNTIYF
>TRBD1|TRBJ2-2|TRBV5-1|.
TGCGCCAGCAGTCCGAGGACAGGGAACACCGGGGAGCTGTTTTTT
CASSPRTGNTGELFF
>TRBD1|TRBJ1-3|TRBV2|.
TGTGCCAGCAGTGAACAGGGGGCAAACACCATATATTTT
CASSEQGANTIYF
>.|TRBJ2-3|TRBV5-8|.
TGTGCCAGCAGACGGGGCGTCTATTCCACAGATACGCAGTATTTT
CASRRGVYSTDTQYF
>TRBD1|TRBJ1-5|TRBV27|.
TGTGCCAGCAGGATGGACAGGGGGTTAAATCAGCCCCAGCATTTT
CASRMDRGLNQPQHF
>TRBD1|TRBJ1-1|TRBV7-2|.
TGTGCCAGCAGCTTAGTGACAGGGGCAAGGAACACTGAAGCTTTCTTT
CASSLVTGARNTEAFF
>TRBD2|TRBJ2-1|TRBV5-6|.
TGTGCCAGCAGCTTTCTAGCGGGAGGTACCCACAATGAGCAGTTCTTC
CASSFLAGGTHNEQFF
>.|TRBJ2-7|TRBV7-9|.
TGTGCCAGCAGCCATCCTTCGGGGGAAGGGGGCTACGAGCAGTACTTC
CASSHPSGEGGYEQYF
>.|TRBJ2-1|TRBV5-4|.
TGTGCCAGCAGCCCAGGTGGGTCAGTCTCCTACAATGAGCAGTTCTTC
CASSPGGSVSYNEQFF
>.|TRBJ1-5|TRBV21-1|.
TGTGCCAGCAGCGCCTGCTGGACGGAAGCAAATCAGCCCCAGCATTTT
CASSACWTEANQPQHF
>.|TRBJ2-5|TRBV9|few
TGTGCCAGCAGCGGGAGCCCGGTCGAGACCCAGTACTTC
CASSGSPVETQYF
>TRBD1|TRBJ1-2|TRBV29-1|.
TGCAGCGTTGGTGAGGGGGCAGGTTATGGCTACACCTTC
CSVGEGAGYGYTF
>TRBD1|TRBJ1-5|TRBV29-1|few
TGCAGCGTAGGTGGGACAGGGGATCGGGATCAGCCCCAGCATTTT
CSVGGTGDRDQPQHF
>TRBD1|TRBJ1-5|TRBV29-1|.
TGCAGCGTTGCTGAGGGACAGGGGATACGGCAGCCCCAGCATTTT
CSVAEGQGIRQPQHF
>TRBD2|TRBJ2-7|TRBV27|.
TGTGCCAGCAGTCCCCGGGCGGGGGGAAGCGAGCAGTACTTC
CASSPRAGGSEQYF
>.|TRBJ2-7|TRBV2|.
TGTGCCAGCCTTGGGGTATTCTACGAGCAGTACTTC
CASLGVFYEQYF
>.|TRBJ1-1|TRBV29-1|once
TGCAGCGTTCTGGGGTCTAAGAGGGGCTCCATGAACACTGAAGCTTTCTTT
CSVLGSKRGSMNTEAFF
>.|TRBJ2-7|TRBV18|.
TGTGCCAGCTCAGGGCAGTCCTACGAGCAGTACTTC
CASSGQSYEQYF
>TRBD1|TRBJ1-1|TRBV30|.
TGTGCCTGGAGTGCCGGACAGGGTATTTTTGGGGAAGTCACTGAAGCTTTCTTT
CAWSAGQGIFGEVTEAFF
>.|TRBJ1-6|TRBV14|.
TGTGCCAGCAGCCAGGGCTTAGACAGGCCGCAGTACTTT
CASSQGLDRPQYF
>.|TRBJ1-5|TRBV30|.
TGTGCCTGGGGAGGAGGCGGTCAGCCCCAGCATTTT
CAWGGGGQPQHF
>.|TRBJ2-5|TRBV6-5|few
TGTGCCAGCAGTTTCGGGGGGCGGTCAGGTTGGGAGACCCAGTACTTC
CASSFGGRSGWETQYF
>.|TRBJ1-3|TRBV18|.
TGTGCCAGCTCACCACGCGCGGGAGACTCTGGAAACACCATATATTTT
CASSPRAGDSGNTIYF
>.|TRBJ2-5|TRBV6-5|once
TGTGCCAGCAGTTATCTGGGAGAGCAGTACTTC
CASSYLGEQYF
>TRBD2|TRBJ2-7|TRBV18|few
TGTGCCAGCTCAGGACTAGCGGGATACGAGCAGTACTTC
CASSGLAGYEQYF
>.|TRBJ2-2|TRBV6-5|.
TGTGCCAGCAGTTCCCCTGGCGGGACGAACACCGGGGAGCTGTTTTTT
CASSSPGGTNTGELFF
>TRBD1|TRBJ2-7|TRBV29-1|.
TGCAGCGGAACCGGGACAGGGGTCGAGCAGTACTTC
CSGTGTGVEQYF
>.|TRBJ1-1|TRBV28|.
TGTGCCAGCAGTTCCCCTCTCGGCACTGAAGCTTTCTTT
CASSSPLGTEAFF
>TRBD1|TRBJ2-1|TRBV11-2|few
TGTGCCAGCACCCCAGGACAGGCTTACAATGAGCAGTTCTTC
CASTPGQAYNEQFF
>.|TRBJ1-2|TRBV6-5|.
TGTGCCAGCAGTTCACCAACAGATAACTATGGCTACACCTTC
CASSSPTDNYGYTF
>.|TRBJ2-2|TRBV6-5|.
TGTGCCAGCAGGCCGGGAACCCCCACCGGGGAGCTGTTTTTT
CASRPGTPTGELFF
>.|TRBJ2-3|TRBV11-2|.
TGTGCCAGCAGCTCTCAGACTCCCGCCGGTACGCAGTATTTT
CASSSQTPAGTQYF
>.|TRBJ1-4|TRBV27|.
TGTGCCAGCAGTTTAGTTTTTGGAACTAATGAAAAACTGTTTTTT
CASSLVFGTNEKLFF
>.|TRBJ1-1|TRBV20-1|.
TGCAGTGCTCCGACACGTGGCTTT
CSAPTRGF
>.|TRBJ1-6|TRBV2|.
TGTGCCAGCATCGGGGCGGGCTCCTATAATTCACCCCTCCACTTT
CASIGAGSYNSPLHF
>.|TRBJ2-7|TRBV6-1|.
TGTGCCAGCAGGAGGGTCCAGGGTACCGAGCAGTACTTC
CASRRVQGTEQYF
>TRBD1|TRBJ2-6|TRBV2|.
TGTGCCAGCAGTGAATACGGGACAGGGGCCGGGGCCAACGTCCTGACTTTC
CASSEYGTGAGANVLTF
>TRBD2|TRBJ2-7|TRBV10-1|.
TGCGCCACATTCGGTCTACGGGCGGGAGGGCACTACGAGCAGTACTTC
CATFGLRAGGHYEQYF
>TRBD1|TRBJ2-1|TRBV10-1|.
TGCGCCAGCAGTGACTCGACAGGGCTCCCGGTCAATGAGCAGTTCTTC
CASSDSTGLPVNEQFF
>TRBD1|TRBJ2-5|TRBV15|once
TGTGCCACCAGCAGGAGGACAGGGAAGGAAGAGACCCAGTACTTC
CATSRRTGKEETQYF
>.|TRBJ1-2|TRBV5-6|.
TGTGCCAGCAGCTTGAGTATTCCGGGGGCGGGTGGCTACACCTTC
CASSLSIPGAGGYTF
>.|TRBJ2-3|TRBV2|.
TGTGCCAGCAGTGAAGCGGGCATGAGAACAGATACGCAGTATTTT
CASSEAGMRTDTQYF
>.|TRBJ2-5|TRBV7-9|.
TGTGCCAGCAGCAGCCTAGAGACCCAGTACTTC
CASSSLETQYF
>.|TRBJ1-2|TRBV19|.
TGTGCCAGTAGTATCCAGGGTGTAGACTATGGCTACACCTTC
CASSIQGVDYGYTF
>.|TRBJ1-4|TRBV18|.
TGTGCCAGCTCACCAGGGGCAGAAAAACTGTTTTTT
CASSPGAEKLFF
>.|TRBJ1-6|TRBV19|.
TGTGCCAGTAGTATGGGTAATTCACCCCTCCACTTT
CASSMGNSPLHF
>TRBD2|TRBJ2-3|TRBV30|.
TGTGCCCGGGGGGGCAGGGAAAAGGATACGCAGTATTTT
CARGGREKDTQYF
>TRBD1|TRBJ2-7|TRBV6-1|.
TGTGCCAGCAGTGGAGGACAGGGGAGCTCCTACGAGCAGTACTTC
CASSGGQGSSYEQYF
>.|TRBJ2-2|TRBV6-1|many
TGTGCCAGCAGTGGTCGCGGAATGGCGACCGGGGAGCTGTTTTTT
CASSGRGMATGELFF
>TRBD2|TRBJ2-3|TRBV5-1|.
TGCGCCAGCAGCCTTACTAGCGGGAGGGTCGGAGATACGCAGTATTTT
CASSLTSGRVGDTQYF
>.|TRBJ1-6|TRBV30|once
TGTGCCTGGAGGAACGGACCGGTGGGTTCACCCCTCCACTTT
CAWRNGPVGSPLHF
>.|TRBJ2-7|TRBV5-5|.
TGTGCCAGCAGCTTGGAAGGCAGGACTACCTACGAGCAGTACTTC
CASSLEGRTTYEQYF
>.|TRBJ1-1|TRBV6-5|.
TGTGCCAGCAGTTTCTTCAGTAGGGGATCCACTGAAGCTTTCTTT
CASSFFSRGSTEAFF
>TRBD2|TRBJ2-7|TRBV2|.
TGTGCCAGCACCCGGACTAGCGGGATATACGAGCAGTACTTC
CASTRTSGIYEQYF